These 2 T cell receptor beta chains were all obtained from the same sample, sequenced in a study of blood T cell repertoires in COVID-19. Here immunoSEQ multiplex PCR was the method, and the copy in TCRdb shows in-frame clones only, minus some. The data contain about 74,000 clones, around four fifths of them seen just once; the ten biggest clones take up approximately 35%. The sequencing sample was made of peripheral blood. Receptors originate from a man in his 70s with acute or convalescent COVID-19.

This chain connects TRBV7-3 to TRBJ2-3; 7 bases agree with TRBD2. Germline V gene lookup returns CDR1 SGHTA and CDR2 FQGTGA. V trimming: 5 bases; J trimming: 6 bases; junction bases outside the gene matches: 5. The CDR3 runs to 13 residues. The CDR3 DNA reads as TGTGCCAGCAGCAACCCCGGGGGGGATACGCAGTATTTT. It codes for CASSNPGGDTQYF.

The J gene is TRBJ2-2, the V gene TRBV3-1 (or the pseudogene TRBV3-2); TRBD2 matches at 8 bases. CDR1 and CDR2 from the germline V gene are LGHDT and YNNKEL (reference sequence). The CDR3 covers 14 residues. The V segment lost 8 bases and the J segment 4 bases; nucleotides outside the gene matches: 6. CDR3 sequence (DNA): TGTGCCAGCCGGGGGGGCCGGTCCACCGGGGAGCTGTTTTTT. Protein: CASRGGRSTGELFF.